These 16 T cell receptor beta chains were all obtained from the same sample, sequenced in a study of siplizumab effects on memory and regulatory T cells. Assay: immunoSEQ multiplex PCR; the TCRdb copy retains only in-frame clones and omits some. The sample yields tens of thousands of clones, 83% seen once. Sequenced sample: memory CD4+ T cells sorted from blood. Receptors were obtained from a human donor in good health.

The chain combines TRBV7-9 with TRBJ2-5; D gene uncertain. Trimming stripped 3 bases from V and 3 bases from J, with 8 bases between. This CDR3 has 13 amino acids. The germline gives CDR1 SEHNR, CDR2 FQNEAQ (reference sequence). The chain's CDR3 is CASSLNSKETQYF. Here the CDR3 DNA reads TGTGCCAGCAGCTTGAACAGCAAAGAGACCCAGTACTTC.

The chain has TRBV9 and TRBJ2-1; D possibly uses TRBD1 or TRBD2 (5 bases each). Trimming shortened V by 0 bases and J by 15 bases, and 16 bases separated the two germline ends. CDR1 and CDR2 from the germline V gene are SGDLS and YYNGEE. The CDR3 totals 13 residues. CDR3 in amino acids: CASSVVGHAGGFF. The DNA of the CDR3 is TGTGCCAGCAGCGTAGTGGGGCATGCTGGGGGGTTCTTC. The variable domain in full, completed from reference TRBV9 and TRBJ2-1, reads DSGVTQTPKHLITATGQRVTLRCSPRSGDLSVYWYQQSLDQGLQFLIQYYNGEERAKGNILERFSAQQFPDLHSELNLSSLELGDSALYFCASSVVGHAGGFFGPGTRLTVL.

In this sample, this clone turned up a few times. This chain links TRBV7-3 with TRBJ2-3, with 7 bases lining up with TRBD1. Per the germline V gene, CDR1 is SGHTA and CDR2 is FQGTGA. The CDR3 spans 16 residues. Trimming took 5 bases from V and 0 from J; bases not matched to a gene: 8. The CDR3 nucleotides are TGTGCCAGCAGCCCGGGACAGTACCCTAGCACAGATACGCAGTATTTT. Protein: CASSPGQYPSTDTQYF.

The chain combines TRBV6-5 with TRBJ2-1; D might be TRBD2 (5 bases). From germline, CDR1 is MNHEY and CDR2 SVGAGI. CDR3 length equals 13 residues. Trimming stripped 0 bases from V and 11 bases from J, with 11 bases between. CDR3 DNA sequence: TGTGCCAGCAGTTACTCTTCGGGGATTAAGCAGTTCTTC. Protein product: CASSYSSGIKQFF.

The rearrangement uses TRBV5-1 and TRBJ1-2, with a tentative D call TRBD1 (6 bases). Germline CDR1 and CDR2: SGHRS and YFSETQ. V lost 0 bases to trimming and J lost 3 bases, with 12 bases between them. This CDR3 is built from 15 residues. The DNA of the CDR3 is TGCGCCAGCAGCTTGGCCAGGGGCCGGGACTATGGCTACACCTTC. Its translation: CASSLARGRDYGYTF.

This chain joins TRBV10-2 and TRBJ2-7, with 13 nucleotides matching TRBD2. Per germline, CDR1 WSHSY and CDR2 SAAADI. The V segment lost 4 bases and the J segment 3 bases; nucleotides outside the gene matches: 9. The CDR3 loop spans 17 amino acids. CDR3 nucleotide sequence: TGCGCCAGCAGTGCGGGACTAGCGGGATCTATAGACTACGAGCAGTACTTC. This encodes CASSAGLAGSIDYEQYF.

The chain combines TRBV25-1 with TRBJ2-3, with D perhaps being TRBD1 or TRBD2 (5 bases each). This CDR3 spans 14 amino acids. V was pared by 3 bases and J by 7 bases, with 14 bases between. The germline V gene has CDR1 MGHDK and CDR2 SYGVNS. The DNA for the CDR3 is TGTGCCAGCAGTGACCCCATCCAGGGACATACGCAGTATTTT. It codes for CASSDPIQGHTQYF.

The V and J genes are TRBV30 and TRBJ1-2, with 7 bases aligning to TRBD1. Trimming at V came to 1 base and at J to 4 bases, leaving 12 bases not matched to a gene. Germline lookup yields CDR1 GTSNPN and CDR2 SVGIG (reference sequence). This CDR3 is built from 16 residues. For the CDR3, the DNA is TGTGCCTGGAGTGCTGGGTCAGGGGGAATTTCCTATGGCTACACCTTC. Amino acids: CAWSAGSGGISYGYTF.

The chain employs TRBV28 and TRBJ1-5; a possible D gene is TRBD1 (5 bases). The CDR3 is made up of 12 amino acids. Trimming removed 10 bases from V and 9 bases from J, with 16 bases in between. Germline V gene lookup returns CDR1 MDHEN and CDR2 SYDVKM. CDR3 DNA sequence: TGTGCCACCCAGGGTTTGAGCGGGCCCCAGCATTTT. It encodes CATQGLSGPQHF.

V and J are TRBV21-1 and TRBJ2-7; the table's D call, TRBD2, was not checked against the DNA. TRBV21-1 is classified as a pseudogene. CDR3 length: 16 residues. In DNA, the CDR3 is TGTGCCAGGAGAAGCTCCGGGACTAGCGGACACTACGAGCAGTACTTC. Protein: CARRSSGTSGHYEQYF.

This chain links TRBV6-5 with TRBJ2-7, with TRBD1 identical over 11 bases. J lost 3 bases, V lost 6 bases, and 10 bases had no gene match. Germline V lookup: CDR1 MNHEY, CDR2 SVGAGI. The CDR3 consists of 16 residues. The CDR3 reads CASSYLLGQGVYEQYF. The CDR3, as DNA: TGTGCCAGCAGCTACCTCCTGGGACAGGGGGTCTACGAGCAGTACTTC.

The rearrangement uses TRBV30 and TRBJ1-1; 8 bases map to TRBD1. The CDR3 runs to 13 residues. From germline, CDR1 is GTSNPN and CDR2 SVGIG (reference sequence). The ends lost 1 base at V and 5 bases at J; junction bases unmatched: 3. The CDR3 DNA reads TGTGCCTGGAGTGACAGGGGGTGGACTGAAGCTTTCTTT. Translating gives CAWSDRGWTEAFF.

The chain carries TRBV13 and TRBJ2-7; the D is unclear. Germline V CDR1 and CDR2: PRHDT, FYEKMQ (reference sequence). The CDR3 extends over 17 amino acids. V was trimmed by 1 base and J by 0 bases, leaving 16 bases between them. Here the CDR3 DNA reads TGTGCCAGCAGCTTAGCCGAGGTATCATCATACTCCTACGAGCAGTACTTC. This codes for CASSLAEVSSYSYEQYF.

V usage is TRBV27 and J usage is TRBJ2-7; 8 bases match TRBD2. The germline V gene encodes CDR1 MNHEY and CDR2 SMNVEV (reference sequence). Losses at the gene ends were 4 bases for V and 0 bases for J; bases not matched to a gene: 5. The CDR3 contains 15 residues. This chain's CDR3 is CASSSGGEGSYEQYF. The DNA of the CDR3 is TGTGCCAGCAGTTCCGGGGGGGAGGGCTCCTACGAGCAGTACTTC.

This chain connects TRBV18 to TRBJ2-7; D gene ambiguous. V was cut by 6 bases and J by 4 bases, with 22 bases left in between. Germline values: CDR1 KGHSH, CDR2 LQKENI. This CDR3 has 16 residues. CDR3 bases: TGTGCCAGCTCCCTTAGTGGCCCACCCGGCTTTTACGAGCAGTACTTC. Translating gives CASSLSGPPGFYEQYF.

A single count supports this clone. V and J are TRBV28 and TRBJ1-2; 7 nucleotides align to TRBD1. This CDR3 region has 15 residues. V lost 2 bases to trimming and J lost 7 bases; unmatched junction nucleotides: 10. Germline CDR1 is MDHEN and CDR2 is SYDVKM. The DNA of the CDR3 is TGTGCCAGCAGTTTACCGACAGGGCTCGGATTTGGCTACACCTTC. Residues: CASSLPTGLGFGYTF.